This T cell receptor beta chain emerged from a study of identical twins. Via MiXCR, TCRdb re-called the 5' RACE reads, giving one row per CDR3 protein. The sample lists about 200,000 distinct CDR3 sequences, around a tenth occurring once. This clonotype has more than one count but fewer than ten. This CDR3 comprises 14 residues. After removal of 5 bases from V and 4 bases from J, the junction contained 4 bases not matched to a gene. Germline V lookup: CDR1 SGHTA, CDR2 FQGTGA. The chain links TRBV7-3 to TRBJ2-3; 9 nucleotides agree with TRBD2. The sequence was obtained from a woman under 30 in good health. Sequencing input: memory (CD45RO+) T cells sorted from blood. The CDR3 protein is CASSLTSGSDTQYF. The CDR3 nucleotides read TGTGCCAGCAGCCTCACTAGCGGGTCAGATACGCAGTATTTT.